The next 32 T cell receptor beta chains were all read from a single sample in a study of T cells in Graves' hyperthyroidism and ophthalmopathy. RNA transcripts yielded amplified TCR beta CDR3 regions. Researchers ran a first-round RT-PCR on the TCR CDR3 using the HTBI primer set. TCRdb independently ran MiXCR on the multiplex PCR reads; one entry per CDR3 protein. This sample yields some 270,000 distinct CDR3 sequences, of which approximately 23% are seen a single time; around 40% belongs to the top ten. The sample was blood. All receptors derive from a woman aged 40-49 years with Graves' ophthalmopathy.

Turning to this clonotype: The junction shows a germline mismatch at one end, possibly a read error. The rearrangement links TRBV6-2 or TRBV6-3 to TRBJ2-7; 10 positions match TRBD2. The CDR3 contains 16 residues. The germline V gene has CDR1 MNHEY and CDR2 SVGEGT. The CDR3 DNA sequence: TGTGCCAGCAGTTACCAACTAGCGGGGTTCTCCTACGGGCAGTACTTC. Translating gives CASSYQLAGFSYGQYF.

This clonotype was recorded at least ten times. V gene TRBV6-1 combines with J gene TRBJ2-7, with TRBD2 identical over 11 bases. The CDR3 covers 15 residues. Looked up from germline, CDR1 is MNHNS and CDR2 is SASEGT. Trimming took 4 bases from V and 3 from J; bases not matched to a gene: 5. As DNA, the CDR3 is TGTGCCAGCAGTGCGGGACTAGCGGAGTTCTACGAGCAGTACTTC. Translated, it gives CASSAGLAEFYEQYF.

This chain uses TRBV28 with TRBJ1-2; no clear D. The CDR3 runs to 14 residues. The ends were cut back, 2 bases at V and 2 bases at J, with 9 bases in the middle. CDR1 and CDR2 from the germline V gene are MDHEN and SYDVKM. The CDR3 here is CASSLGISNYGYTF. CDR3 in DNA: TGTGCCAGCAGTTTAGGGATATCGAACTATGGCTACACCTTC.

Ten or more counts support this clonotype. The chain is built from TRBV6-1 and TRBJ1-1; no definite D call. The V and J ends lost 3 bases and 1 base respectively, with 6 bases between them. CDR3 length: 13 amino acids. The germline V gene encodes CDR1 MNHNS and CDR2 SASEGT. The CDR3 sequence: CASSDAGNTEAFF. CDR3 DNA: TGTGCCAGCAGTGACGCAGGGAACACTGAAGCTTTCTTT.

This chain links TRBV6-5 with TRBJ2-7; 9 bases match TRBD2. After removal of 2 bases from V and 5 bases from J, the junction contained 7 bases not matched to a gene. CDR1 MNHEY and CDR2 SVGAGI come from the germline V gene. The CDR3 has 15 amino acids. CDR3 amino acids: CASSYASGIAHEQYF. The CDR3 nucleotides are TGTGCCAGCAGTTACGCTAGCGGGATCGCCCACGAGCAGTACTTC.

This clonotype has at least ten counts. V usage is TRBV7-8 and J usage is TRBJ2-5; D may correspond to TRBD1 or TRBD2 (5 bases each). V lost 5 bases to trimming and J lost 4 bases, with 20 bases between them. Germline CDR1 is SGHVS and CDR2 is FQNEAQ. CDR3 size: 16 residues. CDR3 bases: TGTGCCAGCAGCAAAAGTGGGCCCGGGACGGGAGAGACCCAGTACTTC. As protein: CASSKSGPGTGETQYF.

This clonotype was found many times. CDR3 sequence (DNA): TGTGCCAGCAGTTTATCGGGCACCGGAGGCTACACCTTC. Translating it yields CASSLSGTGGYTF. The chain couples TRBV28 to TRBJ1-2; unclear D gene. The CDR3 is 13 residues long. Between the trimmed V and J ends, which lost 1 base and 8 bases, there was a span of 11 bases. CDR1 and CDR2 (germline): MDHEN, SYDVKM.

This clonotype was seen ten or more times. The chain carries TRBV6-1 and TRBJ2-7; D is perhaps TRBD2 (6 bases). Between the trimmed V and J ends, which lost 6 bases and 0 bases, there was a span of 9 bases. The CDR3 runs 13 residues. CDR1 is MNHNS and CDR2 is SASEGT in the germline V gene. CDR3 bases: TGTGCCAGCAGAATGACTAGCTCCTACGAGCAGTACTTC. It is translated as CASRMTSSYEQYF.

This clonotype occurred many times. The rearrangement uses TRBV30 and TRBJ2-2; D is uncertain. CDR1 GTSNPN and CDR2 SVGIG come from the germline V gene (reference sequence). This CDR3 is built from 13 residues. The V end was cut by 2 bases, the J end by 7 bases, with 11 bases between. The CDR3 is CAWSLMGFGELFF. The CDR3 DNA reads as TGTGCCTGGAGTTTGATGGGATTCGGGGAGCTGTTTTTT.

In its sample, this clonotype was seen many times. V gene TRBV6-1 combines with J gene TRBJ2-2, with 9 bases lining up with TRBD1. CDR3 length equals 14 residues. V lost 6 bases to trimming and J lost 3 bases; unmatched junction nucleotides: 2. CDR1 and CDR2 from the germline V gene are MNHNS and SASEGT. This chain's CDR3 is CASRRTGDTGELFF. For the CDR3, the DNA is TGTGCCAGCAGACGGACAGGGGACACCGGGGAGCTGTTTTTT.

There are many counts of this clonotype. The junction shows a germline mismatch at one end, possibly a read error. The rearrangement links TRBV28 to TRBJ1-6; D unresolved. The CDR3 is 12 residues long. The germline gives CDR1 MDHEN, CDR2 SYDVKM. CDR3 coding DNA: TGTGCCAGCAGCCTCGGCGTTTCACCCCTCCACTTC. Encoded protein: CASSLGVSPLHF. Variable domain in full (rest from reference TRBV28 and TRBJ1-6): DVKVTQSSRYLVKRTGEKVFLECVQDMDHENMFWYRQDPGLGLRLIYFSYDVKMKEKGDIPEGYSVSREKKERFSLILESASTNQTSMYLCASSLGVSPLHFGNGTRLTVT.

The V call is TRBV5-1, the J call TRBJ2-5, with TRBD2 matching 7 bases. Trimming took 4 bases from V and 4 from J; bases not matched to a gene: 4. Germline-derived CDR1 and CDR2 are SGHRS and YFSETQ. This CDR3 has 13 amino acids. The CDR3 sequence: CASSEPGGETQYF. As DNA, the CDR3 is TGCGCCAGCAGCGAACCGGGAGGAGAGACCCAGTACTTC.

In this sample, this clonotype turned up many times. This chain joins TRBV20-1 and TRBJ2-7; 13 nucleotides align to TRBD2. The germline V gene has CDR1 DFQATT and CDR2 SNEGSKA (reference sequence). The CDR3 is 12 residues long. CDR3 DNA: TGCAGCGGACTAGCGGGAGCAGACGAGCAGTACTTC. Translation: CSGLAGADEQYF.

This clonotype has a count of ten or more. The CDR3 protein is CASSLVTGGYTF. The CDR3 DNA follows: TGTGCCAGCAGCTTGGTGACCGGAGGCTACACCTTC. This chain joins TRBV5-6 and TRBJ1-2; D is undetermined. Germline CDR1 reads SGHDT; CDR2 reads YYEEEE. Trimming took off 0 bases at V and 8 bases at J, with 8 bases between the two ends. This CDR3 has 12 residues.

This clonotype has just a few counts. The chain has TRBV30 and TRBJ1-5, with a possible D match to TRBD1 (5 bases). The germline gives CDR1 GTSNPN, CDR2 SVGIG (reference sequence). Trimming shortened V by 4 bases and J by 3 bases, and 22 bases separated the two germline ends. This CDR3 has 17 amino acids. The CDR3 here is CAWILPPPGPYNQPQHF. The DNA for the CDR3 is TGTGCCTGGATCCTTCCCCCACCGGGACCGTACAATCAGCCCCAGCATTTT.

This clonotype was detected ten times or more. The J gene is TRBJ2-2, the V gene TRBV27, with 12 bases aligning to TRBD1. After removal of 6 bases from V and 0 bases from J, the junction contained 11 bases not matched to a gene. The CDR3 has 19 amino acids. Looked up from germline, CDR1 is MNHEY and CDR2 is SMNVEV (reference sequence). CDR3 residues: CASRRGTGGPTPNTGELFF. The CDR3 DNA is TGTGCCAGCAGGCGGGGGACAGGGGGCCCTACGCCGAACACCGGGGAGCTGTTTTTT.

This clonotype was detected ten times or more. J is TRBJ2-5 and V is TRBV7-3, with 10 bases matching TRBD1. With V trimmed by 5 bases and J by 1 base, 7 bases remained unmatched. Germline V gene sequence: CDR1 SGHTA, CDR2 FQGTGA. The CDR3 contains 16 residues. The CDR3 spells CASSLLGQGGQETQYF. As DNA, the CDR3 is TGTGCCAGCAGCCTACTCGGACAGGGGGGCCAAGAGACCCAGTACTTC.

This clonotype was counted many times. The chain carries TRBV9 and TRBJ1-5; 8 nucleotides line up with TRBD1. Germline assignment: CDR1 SGDLS and CDR2 YYNGEE. After removal of 3 bases from V and 7 bases from J, the junction contained 6 bases not matched to a gene. The CDR3 extends over 14 amino acids. The CDR3 DNA reads as TGTGCCAGCAGCGCCGGACAGGGCTGGCAGCCCCAGCATTTT. Protein product: CASSAGQGWQPQHF.

This clonotype was seen many times. The genes are TRBV4-2 and TRBJ2-2; D is undetermined. The ends were cut back, 1 base at V and 3 bases at J, with 9 bases in the middle. The CDR3 is 15 amino acids. The germline CDR1 and CDR2 sequences are LGHNA and YNFKEQ. The chain's CDR3 is CASSQVSDDTGELFF. CDR3 DNA sequence: TGTGCCAGCAGCCAAGTATCGGACGACACCGGGGAGCTGTTTTTT.

This clonotype was detected ten times or more. The gene calls are TRBV7-6 and TRBJ1-3; D is ambiguous. Germline V gives CDR1 SGHVS, CDR2 FNYEAQ. Trimming took 5 bases from V and 0 from J, leaving 11 bases between them. This CDR3 is built from 15 residues. CDR3 DNA: TGTGCCAGCAGCATGACTCCTGCCTCTGGAAACACCATATATTTT. Protein: CASSMTPASGNTIYF.

Notes on this clonotype: Relative to the germline gene, one junction end is altered; a read error may explain this. This chain links TRBV2 with TRBJ2-7, with D unresolved. Per germline, CDR1 SNHLY and CDR2 FYNNEI. The CDR3 length is 13 residues. CDR3 DNA: TGTGCCAGCAGTACACAAGACATTTACGAGCAGTCCTTC. Translating it yields CASSTQDIYEQSF.

This clonotype showed up just once. The gene calls are TRBV24-1 and TRBJ2-5; a possible D gene is TRBD1 (5 bases). CDR3 length equals 14 residues. V dropped 4 bases and J dropped 2 bases, with 10 bases sitting between them. Germline V gene lookup returns CDR1 KGHDR and CDR2 SFDVKD. CDR3 bases: TGTGCCACCAGTGAAAGCAGGACACAAGAGACCCAGTACTTC. This gives the protein CATSESRTQETQYF.

The CDR3 loop is CASSDGTSGSDTQYF. In nucleotides, the CDR3 is TGTGCCAGCAGTGACGGGACTAGCGGGTCAGATACGCAGTATTTT. The gene calls are TRBV6-4 and TRBJ2-3; 12 positions match TRBD2. Germline values: CDR1 MRHNA, CDR2 SNTAGT. This CDR3 is 15 amino acids long. The J segment lost 4 bases and the V segment lost 2 bases, leaving 1 base of the junction unmatched.

This clonotype was counted at least ten times. The chain carries TRBV3-1 and TRBJ1-2; D is undetermined. Germline V gene lookup returns CDR1 LGHDT and CDR2 YNNKEL (reference sequence). This CDR3 spans 12 amino acids. V was pared by 1 base and J by 5 bases, with 5 bases between. The DNA for the CDR3 is TGTGCCAGCAGCCAAGCTATGTATGGCTACACCTTC. The encoded protein is CASSQAMYGYTF.

In this sample, this clonotype turned up many times. The gene calls are TRBV30 and TRBJ2-7, with D possibly being TRBD2 (5 bases). The germline gives CDR1 GTSNPN, CDR2 SVGIG (reference sequence). Trimming pared 0 bases from V and 5 bases from J, leaving 20 bases between. The CDR3 totals 16 residues. The CDR3 loop reads CAWSVQGSGFNNEQYF. CDR3 sequence (DNA): TGTGCCTGGAGTGTACAAGGGTCGGGGTTTAACAACGAGCAGTACTTC.

This clonotype has a handful of counts. The chain uses TRBV6-1 and TRBJ1-2, with D tentatively TRBD1 (5 bases). Germline CDR1 and CDR2: MNHNS and SASEGT. The CDR3 is 15 amino acids. The V end was cut by 2 bases, the J end by 7 bases, with 17 bases between. CDR3 sequence (DNA): TGTGCCAGCAGTGAAACCTGGGACGATTTCGGTGGCTACACCTTC. Its translation: CASSETWDDFGGYTF.

This clonotype was counted many times. This chain links TRBV28 with TRBJ1-2; 8 bases fit TRBD1. Germline loops: CDR1 MDHEN, CDR2 SYDVKM. Unmatched junction bases numbered 6, after V lost 4 bases and J lost 8 bases. The CDR3 is 13 amino acids. CDR3: CASSSRQGTGYTF. The CDR3 nucleotides read TGTGCCAGCAGTTCGAGACAGGGGACGGGCTACACCTTC.

At least ten counts were recorded for this clonotype. V and J are TRBV29-1 and TRBJ2-5; D tentatively reads TRBD1 or TRBD2 (7 bases each). V was clipped by 4 bases and J by 4 bases, with 13 bases between them. Germline CDR1 is SQVTM and CDR2 is ANQGSEA. CDR3 size: 13 residues. CDR3 in amino acids: CSVAAGGVETQYF. DNA of the CDR3: TGCAGCGTTGCGGCAGGGGGGGTAGAGACCCAGTACTTC. Using reference TRBV29-1 and TRBJ2-5 for the parts outside the CDR3, the full variable domain is SAVISQKPSRDICQRGTSLTIQCQVDSQVTMMFWYRQQPGQSLTLIATANQGSEATYESGFVIDKFPISRPNLTFSTLTVSNMSPEDSSIYLCSVAAGGVETQYFGPGTRLLVL.

This clonotype was seen at least ten times. The rearrangement links TRBV6-5 to TRBJ1-2; D possibly corresponds to TRBD1 (5 bases). V lost 2 bases to trimming and J lost 7 bases, with 8 bases between them. This CDR3 region has 12 residues. In germline, CDR1 is MNHEY, CDR2 SVGAGI. The CDR3 region is CASSYIGGGYTF. The DNA for the CDR3 is TGTGCCAGCAGTTACATCGGGGGTGGCTACACCTTC.

This clonotype appeared once. The V call is TRBV6-2 or TRBV6-3, the J call TRBJ1-5, with TRBD1 identical over 12 bases. The CDR3 loop spans 16 amino acids. Looked up from germline, CDR1 is MNHEY and CDR2 is SVGEGT. V gave up 9 bases and J gave up 3 bases; unmatched junction bases: 9. In DNA form, the CDR3 reads TGTGCCAGTGCGATTCCGGGACAGGGGGCCAATCAGCCCCAGCATTTT. Protein: CASAIPGQGANQPQHF.

Ten or more counts support this clonotype. The CDR3 DNA sequence: TGTGCCACCAGCAGAGACCGATGGGACAGGCCCCAGCATTTT. Its translation: CATSRDRWDRPQHF. The chain links TRBV15 to TRBJ1-5; TRBD1 aligns across 7 bases. Per the germline V gene, CDR1 is LNHNV and CDR2 is YYDKDF (reference sequence). The V gene end was trimmed by 0 bases and the J gene end by 9 bases; junction bases not matched to a gene: 5. The CDR3 consists of 14 residues.

This clonotype was seen only a few times. The V call is TRBV5-1, the J call TRBJ2-7; D remains unclear. This CDR3 has 14 amino acids. Germline V CDR1 and CDR2: SGHRS, YFSETQ. The V gene lost 0 bases and the J gene lost 3 bases, with 10 bases spanning the gap. CDR3 nucleotide sequence: TGCGCCAGCAGCTTGGTAGGGATGAACTACGAGCAGTACTTC. This gives the protein CASSLVGMNYEQYF.